What follows are 18 T cell receptor beta chains derived from one specimen sequenced in a study of chronic HIV infection and antiretroviral therapy. TCRdb ran MiXCR on the 5' RACE reads and lists one entry per CDR3 protein. The sample carries tens of thousands of distinct CDR3 sequences, 8.2% recorded once. What was sequenced was peripheral blood. The source is an adult who had HIV and had not received antiretroviral therapy, or was an uninfected healthy control (not recorded which).

This clonotype was counted many times. This chain links TRBV9 with TRBJ2-5, with 13 positions matching TRBD2. V gave up 2 bases and J gave up 3 bases; unmatched junction bases: 7. Germline V gene data show CDR1 as SGDLS and CDR2 as YYNGEE. The CDR3 totals 17 residues. Here the CDR3 reads CASSVGYGLAGEETQYF. As DNA, the CDR3 is TGTGCCAGCAGCGTTGGATATGGACTAGCGGGAGAAGAGACCCAGTACTTC.

The V call is TRBV4-1, the J call TRBJ2-7, with TRBD1 matching 7 bases. Germline V gives CDR1 MGHRA, CDR2 YSYEKL. J gave up 3 bases and V 1 base, and 3 bases lay outside the gene matches. This CDR3 has 14 residues. The CDR3 reads CASSQGQGYYEQYF. Here the CDR3 DNA reads TGCGCCAGCAGCCAAGGACAGGGATACTACGAGCAGTACTTC.

The rearrangement joins TRBV3-1 to TRBJ2-3; no clear D gene. The germline V gene encodes CDR1 LGHDT and CDR2 YNNKEL (reference sequence). The CDR3 is 13 amino acids. Trimming left V 1 base short and J 5 bases short, with 7 bases between. CDR3 nucleotides: TGTGCCAGCAGCCAAGGGCTGTTAGATACGCAGTATTTT. This codes for CASSQGLLDTQYF.

This chain connects TRBV4-1 to TRBJ2-5; D gene ambiguous. The germline V gene has CDR1 MGHRA and CDR2 YSYEKL. V lost 3 bases and J 3 bases, leaving 8 bases between the germline ends. The CDR3 is 13 amino acids. The CDR3 sequence is CASSQFRKETQYF. CDR3 DNA sequence: TGCGCCAGCAGCCAGTTCAGGAAAGAGACCCAGTACTTC.

This clonotype was observed many times. The chain recombines TRBV2 with TRBJ2-1; D is perhaps TRBD2 (6 bases). The CDR3 contains 11 residues. V dropped 11 bases and J dropped 5 bases, with 10 bases sitting between them. In germline, CDR1 is SNHLY, CDR2 FYNNEI. The CDR3 nucleotides read TGTGCCTGCCAGCGGGACAATGAGCAGTTCTTC. Protein: CACQRDNEQFF.

This chain connects TRBV7-8 to TRBJ1-4, with no clear D. The CDR3 loop spans 11 amino acids. V lost 5 bases and J 8 bases, leaving 6 bases between the germline ends. Germline V CDR1 and CDR2: SGHVS, FQNEAQ. CDR3 region: CASSPREKLFF. DNA for the CDR3: TGTGCCAGCAGCCCACGCGAAAAACTGTTTTTT. The full variable domain, rest sourced from reference TRBV7-8 and TRBJ1-4, is GAGVSQSPRYKVAKRGQDVALRCDPISGHVSLFWYQQALGQGPEFLTYFQNEAQLDKSGLPSDRFFAERPEGSVSTLKIQRTQQEDSAVYLCASSPREKLFFGSGTQLSVL.

This clonotype showed up many times. The chain combines TRBV10-3 with TRBJ2-7, with D unresolved. This CDR3 is 14 amino acids long. The germline V gene encodes CDR1 ENHRY and CDR2 SYGVKD. V dropped 5 bases and J dropped 1 base, with 12 bases sitting between them. The CDR3 sequence is CAISLQPGSYEQYF. DNA for the CDR3: TGTGCCATCAGTTTACAGCCCGGTTCCTACGAGCAGTACTTC.

There are a few counts of this clonotype. The chain carries TRBV4-1 and TRBJ1-3; D ambiguous. V lost 0 bases and J lost 0, with 12 bases in between. CDR3 length equals 17 residues. The V gene's germline CDR1 is MGHRA and CDR2 YSYEKL. The CDR3 protein is CASSQEVIHSSGNTIYF. Here the CDR3 DNA reads TGCGCCAGCAGCCAAGAAGTCATCCACAGCTCTGGAAACACCATATATTTT.

V gene TRBV4-2 combines with J gene TRBJ2-7; TRBD2 matches 13 bases. The germline V gene encodes CDR1 LGHNA and CDR2 YNFKEQ. The CDR3 runs 17 residues. V dropped 0 bases and J dropped 2; count of bases not matched to a gene: 4. The CDR3 is CASSQDGLAGEAYEQYF. CDR3 in DNA: TGTGCCAGCAGCCAAGATGGACTAGCGGGAGAGGCCTACGAGCAGTACTTC.

The genes are TRBV29-1 and TRBJ2-7; weak D call: TRBD1 (6 bases). The CDR3 runs to 12 residues. Germline V lookup: CDR1 SQVTM, CDR2 ANQGSEA. V dropped 6 bases and J dropped 2 bases, with 11 bases sitting between them. CDR3 sequence: CSVQQGPYEQYF. CDR3 nucleotides: TGCAGCGTCCAACAGGGTCCCTACGAGCAGTACTTC.

The rearrangement joins TRBV6-5 to TRBJ2-6, with 9 bases fitting TRBD2. The CDR3 consists of 19 residues. With V trimmed by 2 bases and J by 0 bases, 8 bases remained unmatched. Germline values: CDR1 MNHEY, CDR2 SVGAGI. CDR3 DNA: TGTGCCAGCAGTTACGGCCTAGCGGGGACGCCCTCTGGGGCCAACGTCCTGACTTTC. Translating it yields CASSYGLAGTPSGANVLTF.

This clonotype showed up just a few times. V gene TRBV29-1 combines with J gene TRBJ2-2; maybe TRBD1 (6 bases). Germline V gene sequence: CDR1 SQVTM, CDR2 ANQGSEA. The CDR3 is made up of 16 amino acids. V was clipped by 4 bases and J by 1 base, with 16 bases between them. CDR3 coding DNA: TGCAGCGTTGTTCTTGAGGACAGCGAGAACACCGGGGAGCTGTTTTTT. Amino acids: CSVVLEDSENTGELFF.

This chain joins TRBV28 and TRBJ2-3; D possibly corresponds to TRBD2 (6 bases). The CDR3 totals 14 residues. Trimming left V 8 bases short and J 5 bases short, with 17 bases between. Germline values: CDR1 MDHEN, CDR2 SYDVKM. The CDR3 reads CASHFRGTVDTQYF. In DNA, the CDR3 is TGTGCCAGCCATTTTCGCGGGACGGTAGATACGCAGTATTTT. Full variable domain (remainder filled in from reference TRBV28 and TRBJ2-3): DVKVTQSSRYLVKRTGEKVFLECVQDMDHENMFWYRQDPGLGLRLIYFSYDVKMKEKGDIPEGYSVSREKKERFSLILESASTNQTSMYLCASHFRGTVDTQYFGPGTRLTVL.

This clonotype was counted between two and nine times. The genes are TRBV29-1 and TRBJ2-1; 8 bases are a match to TRBD2. V dropped 6 bases and J dropped 6; count of bases not matched to a gene: 10. The CDR3 spans 14 residues. The germline V gene encodes CDR1 SQVTM and CDR2 ANQGSEA. The CDR3, as DNA: TGCAGCGTAGCCCGGGGAGCGGGAGTCAATGAGCAGTTCTTC. Its translation is CSVARGAGVNEQFF.

This clonotype was counted ten times or more. The J gene is TRBJ1-1, the V gene TRBV5-1; TRBD1 might be the D (6 bases). This CDR3 has 14 residues. Trimming left V 2 bases short and J 2 bases short, with 10 bases between. CDR1 SGHRS and CDR2 YFSETQ come from the germline V gene. CDR3 in amino acids: CASSFGQHNTEAFF. Written as DNA, the CDR3 is TGCGCCAGCAGCTTCGGACAGCATAACACTGAAGCTTTCTTT. Using reference TRBV5-1 and TRBJ1-1 for the parts outside the CDR3, the full variable domain is KAGVTQTPRYLIKTRGQQVTLSCSPISGHRSVSWYQQTPGQGLQFLFEYFSETQRNKGNFPGRFSGRQFSNSRSEMNVSTLELGDSALYLCASSFGQHNTEAFFGQGTRLTVV.

The sample holds many counts of this clonotype. The rearrangement uses TRBV12-3 or TRBV12-4 and TRBJ2-3; possible D gene TRBD2, 6 bases. The V end was cut by 6 bases, the J end by 3 bases, with 10 bases between. The CDR3 is 13 amino acids. The CDR3 DNA reads as TGTGCCAGCAGCTACAGCGGGACAGATACGCAGTATTTT. Protein product: CASSYSGTDTQYF.

This clonotype came up many times. This rearrangement joins TRBV4-3 to TRBJ2-3, with D perhaps TRBD2 (5 bases). Germline-derived CDR1 and CDR2 are LGHNA and YSLEER. The CDR3 sequence is 16 residues long. V was clipped by 0 bases and J by 1 base, with 11 bases between them. CDR3 loop: CASSQDHRTGTDTQYF. CDR3 sequence (DNA): TGCGCCAGCAGCCAAGACCATAGGACTGGCACAGATACGCAGTATTTT.

This clonotype was detected many times. This chain joins TRBV6-2 or TRBV6-3 and TRBJ2-6, with unresolved D. Trimming pared 9 bases from V and 4 bases from J, leaving 10 bases between. Looked up from germline, CDR1 is MNHEY and CDR2 is SVGEGT. The CDR3 loop spans 13 amino acids. The CDR3: CASGDPGANVLTF. The CDR3, as DNA: TGTGCCAGTGGCGACCCAGGGGCCAACGTCCTGACTTTC.